This is a list of T cell receptor beta chains from one sample in a study of cytomegalovirus exposure and HLA in healthy donors. The table came from immunoSEQ multiplex PCR; TCRdb's copy has only in-frame clones and leaves some out. The sample holds 100,000 or so clones, approximately 81% seen once. Sequencing input: PBMCs. The receptor set was obtained from a female donor in good health and CMV-seropositive. Both conserved end residues are part of each CDR3. The order of the fields is CDR3 protein, CDR3 DNA, V gene, J gene, clone size, D gene. The D gene is left open where the match is weak. Some rows have no size entry. The others give once, few or many, or a class for an expanded clone.

CDR3aa: CASRSQGYNEQFF
CDR3nt: TGTGCCAGTAGGTCGCAGGGATACAATGAGCAGTTCTTC
v_gene: TRBV19
j_gene: TRBJ2-1
abundance: .
d_gene: .

CDR3aa: CASSEASGEASTDTQYF
CDR3nt: TGTGCCAGCAGTGAGGCTAGCGGGGAGGCTAGCACAGATACGCAGTATTTT
v_gene: TRBV6-4
j_gene: TRBJ2-3
abundance: .
d_gene: TRBD2

CDR3aa: CASSPRAGGEQYF
CDR3nt: TGTGCCAGCAGCCCCAGAGCGGGGGGCGAGCAGTACTTC
v_gene: TRBV7-6
j_gene: TRBJ2-7
abundance: few
d_gene: TRBD2

CDR3aa: CASSQVLGGNEQFF
CDR3nt: TGTGCCAGCAGCCAAGTCCTAGGGGGAAATGAGCAGTTCTTC
v_gene: TRBV14
j_gene: TRBJ2-1
abundance: .
d_gene: .

CDR3aa: CASSPRTSGGETQYF
CDR3nt: TGTGCCAGCAGCCCGAGGACTAGCGGGGGAGAGACCCAGTACTTC
v_gene: TRBV4-2
j_gene: TRBJ2-5
abundance: .
d_gene: TRBD2

CDR3aa: CASSPLFSLPTQETQYF
CDR3nt: TGTGCCAGCTCACCTCTCTTTAGCCTTCCAACTCAAGAGACCCAGTACTTC
v_gene: TRBV18
j_gene: TRBJ2-5
abundance: .
d_gene: .

CDR3aa: CASSLYGTGSADTQYF
CDR3nt: TGTGCCAGCAGCTTATATGGGACAGGGTCCGCAGATACGCAGTATTTT
v_gene: TRBV7-2
j_gene: TRBJ2-3
abundance: .
d_gene: TRBD1

CDR3aa: CASSPGGRREKLFF
CDR3nt: TGCGCCAGCAGCCCGGGGGGGCGTCGTGAAAAACTGTTTTTT
v_gene: TRBV10-1
j_gene: TRBJ1-4
abundance: .
d_gene: .

CDR3aa: CASGTGMNTEAFF
CDR3nt: TGTGCCAGCGGGACAGGGATGAACACTGAAGCTTTCTTT
v_gene: TRBV4-2
j_gene: TRBJ1-1
abundance: .
d_gene: TRBD1

CDR3aa: CASSRAYEQYF
CDR3nt: TGTGCCAGCAGCAGAGCCTACGAGCAGTACTTC
v_gene: TRBV14
j_gene: TRBJ2-7
abundance: .
d_gene: .

CDR3aa: CASSYSRGGVNTEAFF
CDR3nt: TGTGCCAGCAGTTACTCGCGGGGAGGGGTGAACACTGAAGCTTTCTTT
v_gene: TRBV6-5
j_gene: TRBJ1-1
abundance: .
d_gene: .

CDR3aa: CASSGPTRGEKLFF
CDR3nt: TGTGCCAGCAGTGGACCTACCCGCGGGGAAAAACTGTTTTTT
v_gene: TRBV6-1
j_gene: TRBJ1-4
abundance: .
d_gene: .

CDR3aa: CASSWTGYEQYF
CDR3nt: TGTGCCAGCAGCTGGACAGGGTACGAGCAGTACTTC
v_gene: TRBV6-5
j_gene: TRBJ2-7
abundance: .
d_gene: TRBD1

CDR3aa: CASPRGTDTQYF
CDR3nt: TGTGCCAGCCCGCGGGGCACAGATACGCAGTATTTT
v_gene: TRBV27
j_gene: TRBJ2-3
abundance: .
d_gene: .

CDR3aa: CASGDSTTGGGEKLFF
CDR3nt: TGTGCCAGTGGGGACTCCACGACAGGGGGCGGAGAAAAACTGTTTTTT
v_gene: TRBV19
j_gene: TRBJ1-4
abundance: .
d_gene: TRBD1

CDR3aa: CASSLGTGRSYEQYF
CDR3nt: TGTGCCAGTAGTTTGGGGACAGGTCGGTCCTACGAGCAGTACTTC
v_gene: TRBV19
j_gene: TRBJ2-7
abundance: few
d_gene: TRBD1

CDR3aa: CSVEGVRREQYF
CDR3nt: TGCAGCGTTGAGGGCGTTCGGAGGGAGCAGTACTTC
v_gene: TRBV29-1
j_gene: TRBJ2-7
abundance: .
d_gene: .

CDR3aa: CASSIRTSGSLDSQYF
CDR3nt: TGTGCCAGTAGTATACGGACTAGCGGGAGTTTGGACAGTCAGTACTTC
v_gene: TRBV19
j_gene: TRBJ2-4
abundance: .
d_gene: TRBD2

CDR3aa: CASSYTWDRADTQYF
CDR3nt: TGTGCCAGTAGTTACACCTGGGACAGGGCAGATACGCAGTATTTT
v_gene: TRBV19
j_gene: TRBJ2-3
abundance: .
d_gene: TRBD1

CDR3aa: CASSLMADSGTYEQYF
CDR3nt: TGTGCCAGCAGCTTAATGGCCGACTCCGGGACCTACGAGCAGTACTTC
v_gene: TRBV7-2
j_gene: TRBJ2-7
abundance: .
d_gene: .

CDR3aa: CASSPGQGETQYF
CDR3nt: TGTGCCAGCTCCCCGGGACAGGGAGAGACCCAGTACTTC
v_gene: TRBV18
j_gene: TRBJ2-5
abundance: .
d_gene: TRBD1

CDR3aa: CASRGGGNTQYF
CDR3nt: TGCGCCAGCAGGGGGGGAGGGAATACGCAGTATTTT
v_gene: TRBV10-2
j_gene: TRBJ2-3
abundance: once
d_gene: TRBD2

CDR3aa: CASSPDNTGSSYNSPLHF
CDR3nt: TGTGCCAGCAGCCCTGATAATACTGGGAGCTCCTATAATTCACCCCTCCACTTT
v_gene: TRBV7-6
j_gene: TRBJ1-6
abundance: .
d_gene: .

CDR3aa: CASSPRDYEQYF
CDR3nt: TGTGCCAGCTCCCCCCGGGACTACGAGCAGTACTTC
v_gene: TRBV18
j_gene: TRBJ2-7
abundance: few
d_gene: .

CDR3aa: CASSPFQLGGQETQYF
CDR3nt: TGTGCCAGCTCACCGTTTCAACTAGGAGGTCAAGAGACCCAGTACTTC
v_gene: TRBV18
j_gene: TRBJ2-5
abundance: few
d_gene: .

CDR3aa: CASSESGQANTGELFF
CDR3nt: TGCGCCAGCAGTGAGTCGGGACAGGCGAACACCGGGGAGCTGTTTTTT
v_gene: TRBV10-1
j_gene: TRBJ2-2
abundance: .
d_gene: TRBD1

CDR3aa: CASSLIPGTGKTEAFF
CDR3nt: TGTGCCAGCAGCCTTATTCCCGGGACAGGGAAAACTGAAGCTTTCTTT
v_gene: TRBV5-5
j_gene: TRBJ1-1
abundance: .
d_gene: TRBD1

CDR3aa: CASSEPLSGANGLTF
CDR3nt: TGCGCCAGCAGCGAACCGCTCTCTGGGGCCAACGGCCTGACTTTC
v_gene: TRBV5-1
j_gene: TRBJ2-6
abundance: .
d_gene: .

CDR3aa: CASSLAGEDTQYF
CDR3nt: TGCGCCAGCAGCTTGGCGGGGGAAGATACGCAGTATTTT
v_gene: TRBV5-1
j_gene: TRBJ2-3
abundance: .
d_gene: .

CDR3aa: CASSLVRTQGVPYEQYF
CDR3nt: TGTGCCAGCAGTTTAGTTCGCACCCAAGGGGTTCCCTACGAGCAGTACTTC
v_gene: TRBV27
j_gene: TRBJ2-7
abundance: .
d_gene: .

CDR3aa: CASSLAPGDYEQYF
CDR3nt: TGCGCCAGCAGCTTGGCGCCCGGGGATTACGAGCAGTACTTC
v_gene: TRBV5-1
j_gene: TRBJ2-7
abundance: once
d_gene: .

CDR3aa: CASSLDQGSYNEQFF
CDR3nt: TGTGCCAGCAGCTTAGACCAGGGCTCCTACAATGAGCAGTTCTTC
v_gene: TRBV11-2
j_gene: TRBJ2-1
abundance: .
d_gene: .

CDR3aa: CASSPAYRGAEAFF
CDR3nt: TGTGCCAGCTCACCAGCCTACAGGGGGGCTGAAGCTTTCTTT
v_gene: TRBV18
j_gene: TRBJ1-1
abundance: .
d_gene: TRBD1

CDR3aa: CASSQGGGLGYGYTF
CDR3nt: TGTGCCAGCAGCCAAGGGGGGGGGCTTGGCTATGGCTACACCTTC
v_gene: TRBV14
j_gene: TRBJ1-2
abundance: .
d_gene: .

CDR3aa: CATRAGAVTGELFF
CDR3nt: TGTGCCACCCGGGCGGGAGCGGTCACCGGGGAGCTGTTTTTT
v_gene: TRBV27
j_gene: TRBJ2-2
abundance: once
d_gene: TRBD2